The entry below describes one T cell receptor (beta chain). Antigen unknown. This specimen comes from a study of cytomegalovirus exposure and HLA in healthy donors. Germline V gene sequence: CDR1 KGHSH, CDR2 LQKENI. Trimming stripped 5 bases from V and 2 bases from J, with 9 bases between. The CDR3 is 13 residues long. Primers included in the PCR were 60 Vbeta and 13 Jbeta primers. The protocol was immunoSEQ multiplex PCR, while the TCRdb copy is restricted to in-frame clones and leaves out a portion. The sample yields 150,000 to 170,000 clones, 70% to 80% seen once. Broader study findings: Common viral pathogens seemed, in a later analysis, to connect with several of the most significant clusters. The classifier, whose performance was assessed in both the original and validation cohorts, reportedly diagnosed cytomegalovirus status with high specificity and sensitivity. Some V segments (TRBV6-2 and TRBV6-3 among them) were excluded as indistinguishable. Association of a missense DCLRE1C variant with TCR beta V- and J-gene trimming was reported in a later analysis.

This TCR came from a man younger than 45 in good health and CMV-seropositive. The genes are TRBV18 and TRBJ1-1; D perhaps matches TRBD1 (5 bases). What was sequenced was PBMCs. The CDR3 region is CASSVQENTEAFF. The CDR3, as DNA: TGTGCCAGCTCAGTACAGGAAAACACTGAAGCTTTCTTT.